This record covers a single T cell receptor beta chain. No antigen is known for it. Amplification used 60 Vbeta primers and 13 Jbeta primers. Data came from immunoSEQ multiplex PCR; TCRdb stores just in-frame clones and leaves some out. The sample lists some 60,000 clones, 85% seen once, with approximately 11% in the top ten. The CDR3 has 17 residues. Trimming at V came to 3 bases and at J to 5 bases, leaving 7 bases not matched to a gene. Per the germline V gene, CDR1 is SGHRS and CDR2 is YFSETQ. This sample stems from a study of cytomegalovirus exposure and HLA in healthy donors. Study in general: Around 77% of roughly 400 genotyped donors fell in the Caucasian-associated ancestry cluster. Study-level results: An analysis done earlier found most TCR beta V segments productive about 87% or about 30% of the time.

Sequenced input: PBMCs. The chain uses TRBV5-1 and TRBJ2-3, with 15 bases matching TRBD2. The clonotype comes from a female donor in good health and CMV-seronegative. For the CDR3, the DNA is TGCGCCAGCAGCTCTAGGACTAGCGGGGGGGCCGGAGATACGCAGTATTTT. It codes for CASSSRTSGGAGDTQYF.